This TCR beta chain was captured by sequencing in a study of radiation and T cells in renal cell carcinoma. Time point of the sample: blood 4 weeks post-SBRT, at nephrectomy. The treatment was: 15 Gy SBRT to primary tumor, nephrectomy 4 weeks later. The method was immunoSEQ multiplex PCR; TCRdb's version includes in-frame clones alone and lacks a portion of them. Here the sample spans about 90,000 clones, 84% being singletons. Per the germline V gene, CDR1 is SNHLY and CDR2 is FYNNEI. Deletions cut 5 bases from V and 5 bases from J, with 9 bases between. CDR3 length equals 13 residues. Sequences were derived from blood, sampled from a patient whose treatment included radiotherapy and nephrectomy. The source of this sequence is a man aged 55 to 69 with renal cell carcinoma. The V call is TRBV2, the J call TRBJ2-2; D is possibly TRBD1 (6 bases). The CDR3 region is CASSYRVTGELFF. The DNA for the CDR3 is TGTGCCAGCAGTTACAGGGTTACCGGGGAGCTGTTTTTT.